A single TCR beta chain is shown here with its context. Its antigen is not yet known. Qualities for individual bases were not recorded, and no much larger clone is one base off. Trimming removed 5 bases from V and 1 base from J, leaving 8 bases between the germline ends. The CDR3 goes from the cysteine to the phenylalanine over 13 residues. The CDR3 DNA has 39 bases and is translated from base 1. According to the germline V gene (reference sequence), CDR1 reads SEHNR and CDR2 reads FQNEAQ. The time point label, as the study defines it: baseline before first vaccination. The sample's treatment or condition label, in plain terms: meningococcal conjugate vaccine given as trial control. Samples from vaccinated people were obtained from the UK trials COV001 and COV002, which included a single-blind randomized controlled phase 2/3 trial of AZD1222 (ChAdOx1 nCoV-19) in healthy adults. For TCRbeta chain sequencing, PBMC samples from trial participants were taken at day 0 and at day 28 after the second dose.

The CDR3 regions of human TCRbeta chains were analyzed by immunosequencing. The study's own analysis went as follows. Repertoire TCRs were matched against a reference library of SARS-CoV-2-specific TCRs generated with the MIRA antigen-specificity platform. Breadth meant the fraction of unique TCRs that were SARS-CoV-2-associated, whereas depth meant the fraction of total T cells that were SARS-CoV-2-associated. Each spike-specific TCR was assigned to its reactive spike region and to a CD4 or CD8 class using the MIRA data. Log10-transformed breadth and depth values were compared by one-way ANOVA with Sidak's multiple comparisons tests. As stored in TCRdb, this immuneACCESS dataset retains in-frame rearrangements with V and J assigned. A fraction of the clones does not appear; measured against another copy, unresolved V genes explain less than half of the discrepancy, and the remainder lacks a known reason. V and J calls and clone size are given by that table; D and trimming were obtained from the DNA. Recorded for this sample are 160,000 or so clones; 90% to 95% of them occurred a single time. The leading ten clones occupy about 4.6% of the sample.

The sample is drawn from a study of T cell responses to AZD1222 COVID-19 vaccine (dated by TCRdb to 2020 to 2022). Looking at the study overall: A total of 230 or so trial participants underwent TCR sequencing, of whom around 200 received two doses of AZD1222 and around 26 received two doses of the MenACWY control vaccine. Trial participants were enrolled by age into 18-55, 56-69 and 70-plus year subgroups, with roughly 150, 30 and 60 TCR-sequenced participants respectively.

Points the paper makes about the study in general: Because no day 14 peak-response samples were available, repertoires were characterized only after the peak T cell response. Only a handful of AZD1222 recipients were SARS-CoV-2 seropositive at baseline, limiting conclusions about previously exposed vaccinees. Participants were mostly white British, with more females than males. The authors suggested clonal diversity may have been underestimated. A significant rise in spike-specific TCR breadth and depth was observed after two AZD1222 doses relative to day 0 and relative to MenACWY recipients. In the small 56-69-year group, the increase in depth fell short of significance, most likely because of low power. The vaccine-associated CD4 TCRs covered the entire spike protein, and the dominant responses fell in regions 160-218 and 743-854. Reportedly, almost half of the unique spike-specific TCRs recognized epitopes lying outside the regions that are mutated in the B.1.351 and B.1.1.7 variants.

This receptor was identified in an adult in good health. Source: peripheral blood, taken on day 0 of MenACWY control vaccination. The sequence is built from TRBV7-9 and TRBJ2-5; the D gene cannot be named for sure. CDR3 protein: CASSIQPQETQYF. The DNA reads as follows: TGTGCCAGCAGCATACAGCCCCAAGAGACCCAGTACTTC.